Following are 24 T cell receptor beta chains from one sample sequenced in a study of T cell responses to AZD1222 COVID-19 vaccine. Profiled with immunoSEQ multiplex PCR; TCRdb holds only in-frame clones, not every one. The profile covers around 170,000 clones, with roughly 93% appearing a single time and over 0.85% taken by the ten largest. The sample was peripheral blood, taken on day 0 of AZD1222 vaccination. These TCRs come from an adult in good health.

This clone was picked up a small number of times. One end of the junction fails to match germline, which may point to a read error. J is TRBJ1-4 and V is TRBV6-5; D unresolved. The germline V gene has CDR1 MNHEY and CDR2 SVGAGI. The CDR3 runs 12 residues. The CDR3 coding sequence is TGTGCAAGCAGCGGCCGTAGGGAAAAACTGTTTTTT. Translated, it gives CASSGRREKLFF.

The V call is TRBV24-1, the J call TRBJ2-2; no firm D call. Per the germline V gene, CDR1 is KGHDR and CDR2 is SFDVKD. This CDR3 has 17 residues. V lost 3 bases to trimming and J lost 0 bases, with 13 bases between them. CDR3: CATSDPGQNANTGELFF. CDR3 coding DNA: TGTGCCACCAGTGATCCGGGCCAAAACGCGAACACCGGGGAGCTGTTTTTT.

The chain joins TRBV2 to TRBJ2-7, with D unresolved. This CDR3 spans 11 amino acids. V was pared by 6 bases and J by 6 bases, with 9 bases between. The germline V gene has CDR1 SNHLY and CDR2 FYNNEI. The CDR3 DNA follows: TGTGCCAGCAGAGAGGCAGTCGAGCAGTACTTC. Its protein product is CASREAVEQYF.

The chain joins TRBV6-4 to TRBJ1-1, with D possibly being TRBD1 (5 bases). Trimming pared 0 bases from V and 0 bases from J, leaving 8 bases between. The CDR3 has 15 amino acids. Per the germline V gene, CDR1 is MRHNA and CDR2 is SNTAGT. CDR3 coding DNA: TGTGCCAGCAGTGACTCCCCAGGGATGAACACTGAAGCTTTCTTT. It codes for CASSDSPGMNTEAFF.

The CDR3 DNA reads TGTGCCGCCGGGACTAGCGCGTTGGAGACCCAGTACTTC. Amino acid sequence: CAAGTSALETQYF. The chain employs TRBV28 and TRBJ2-5; 10 nucleotides match TRBD2. Germline V lookup: CDR1 MDHEN, CDR2 SYDVKM. V was clipped by 11 bases and J by 5 bases; unmatched bases: 8. The CDR3 consists of 13 residues.

This chain joins TRBV10-3 and TRBJ2-7, with D tentatively TRBD1 (6 bases). The length of the CDR3 is 13 residues. V lost 6 bases and J 3 bases, leaving 12 bases between the germline ends. Germline values: CDR1 ENHRY, CDR2 SYGVKD. As DNA, the CDR3 is TGTGCCATCAGCAACAGGGCCGACTACGAGCAGTACTTC. The encoded protein is CAISNRADYEQYF.

The chain employs TRBV5-1 and TRBJ1-1; D not certain. The V and J ends lost 0 bases and 4 bases respectively, with 7 bases between them. The CDR3 loop spans 13 amino acids. Per germline, CDR1 SGHRS and CDR2 YFSETQ. The CDR3 loop reads CASSLAQSTEAFF. The CDR3 DNA reads TGCGCCAGCAGCTTGGCCCAGTCCACTGAAGCTTTCTTT.

The rearrangement joins TRBV28 to TRBJ1-2, with 8 bases aligning to TRBD1. CDR1 is MDHEN and CDR2 is SYDVKM in the germline V gene. The junction had 14 bases not matched to a gene; V was cut back by 5 bases and J by 3 bases. The CDR3 loop spans 17 amino acids. This chain's CDR3 is CASSLIGQGERDYGYTF. CDR3 sequence (DNA): TGTGCCAGCAGTCTAATCGGACAGGGAGAACGAGACTATGGCTACACCTTC.

The chain combines TRBV28 with TRBJ2-4, with a tentative D call TRBD1 (5 bases). Germline V CDR1 and CDR2: MDHEN, SYDVKM. The CDR3 is 16 amino acids. Trimming removed 6 bases from V and 0 bases from J, with 15 bases in between. In nucleotides, the CDR3 is TGTGCCAGCAGCCGTACCGCAGGGTTAGCCAAAAACATTCAGTACTTC. Its protein product is CASSRTAGLAKNIQYF.

V usage is TRBV27 and J usage is TRBJ1-1; 8 bases line up with TRBD1. The CDR3 spans 15 residues. CDR1 is MNHEY and CDR2 is SMNVEV in the germline V gene (reference sequence). V shed 5 bases and J 5 bases; nucleotides not matched to a gene: 10. The CDR3, as DNA: TGTGCCAGCAGTCCGGACAGGGTTCAAGGGACTGAAGCTTTCTTT. The encoded protein is CASSPDRVQGTEAFF.

The J gene is TRBJ2-5, the V gene TRBV2, with a tentative D call TRBD1 (6 bases). This CDR3 is built from 14 residues. Trimming pared 7 bases from V and 5 bases from J, leaving 17 bases between. Germline-derived CDR1 and CDR2 are SNHLY and FYNNEI. DNA of the CDR3: TGTGCCAGCACTAATACTAGGGGGTCTGAGACCCAGTACTTC. Residues: CASTNTRGSETQYF.

This clone has more than one count but fewer than ten. The CDR3 nucleotides are TGTGCCAGCAGCTTTTTCCCTAGCGGTACCCCCTACGAGCAGTACTTC. This gives the protein CASSFFPSGTPYEQYF. V gene TRBV7-2 combines with J gene TRBJ2-7, with 7 bases identical to TRBD2. The CDR3 length is 16 residues. Per the germline V gene, CDR1 is SGHTA and CDR2 is FQGNSA. J was trimmed by 2 bases and V by 3 bases; bases with no gene match: 10.

In this sample, this clone turned up once. The gene calls are TRBV18 and TRBJ2-5, with D possibly TRBD2 on 5 matching bases. Trimming removed 3 bases at V and 4 bases at J, with 9 bases between. Germline CDR1 KGHSH, CDR2 LQKENI. The CDR3 covers 13 residues. CDR3 protein: CASSPRTGETQYF. Written as DNA, the CDR3 is TGTGCCAGCTCACCTAGGACTGGAGAGACCCAGTACTTC.

The chain is built from TRBV5-1 and TRBJ2-3, with 7 positions matching TRBD2. This CDR3 is 17 amino acids long. CDR1 and CDR2 from the germline V gene are SGHRS and YFSETQ. V was clipped by 4 bases and J by 2 bases; unmatched bases: 13. Here the CDR3 DNA reads TGCGCCAGCAGCCGAACTATAGCGGGTCCCAACACAGATACGCAGTATTTT. It encodes CASSRTIAGPNTDTQYF.

The CDR3 loop reads CASSVAPQSETQYF. CDR3 DNA sequence: TGTGCCAGCAGCGTAGCCCCGCAAAGCGAGACCCAGTACTTC. The gene calls are TRBV9 and TRBJ2-5, with unresolved D. The CDR3 is 14 amino acids. V shed 0 bases and J shed 5 bases, with 11 bases lying between them. The germline V gene has CDR1 SGDLS and CDR2 YYNGEE.

The chain carries TRBV29-1 and TRBJ1-2, with D unclear. This CDR3 contains 14 residues. Germline V lookup: CDR1 SQVTM, CDR2 ANQGSEA. V lost 2 bases and J lost 6, with 16 bases in between. CDR3 DNA: TGCAGCGTTGAACCGAGGGTTAGATTACATGGCTACACCTTC. It translates to CSVEPRVRLHGYTF.

The chain employs TRBV3-1 (or the pseudogene TRBV3-2) and TRBJ1-6, with 8 bases aligning to TRBD1. The germline V gene encodes CDR1 LGHDT and CDR2 YNNKEL (reference sequence). V lost 6 bases, J lost 10 bases, and 8 bases stayed unmatched. This CDR3 is 14 amino acids long. The CDR3 reads CASRNDRGGSPLHF. In DNA, the CDR3 is TGTGCCAGCAGAAACGACAGGGGTGGATCACCCCTCCACTTT.

CDR3 in DNA: TGTGCCAGCAGCCTTCGGTCCTCCTACAATGAGCAGTTCTTC. This gives the protein CASSLRSSYNEQFF. V gene TRBV3-1 (or the pseudogene TRBV3-2) combines with J gene TRBJ2-1; no clear D. The ends were cut back, 4 bases at V and 0 bases at J, with 7 bases in the middle. The CDR3 totals 14 residues. The germline gives CDR1 LGHDT, CDR2 YNNKEL (reference sequence).

The chain combines TRBV7-9 with TRBJ2-1; TRBD2 agrees at 11 bases. The V gene's germline CDR1 is SEHNR and CDR2 FQNEAQ (reference sequence). The CDR3 runs 17 residues. J was trimmed by 3 bases and V by 8 bases; bases with no gene match: 12. The CDR3 coding sequence is TGTGCCAGCCTAACAACCGGGACTAGCGGAATCTACAATGAGCAGTTCTTC. Translating gives CASLTTGTSGIYNEQFF.

The CDR3 DNA sequence: TGTGCCATCAGTGGTGGCGACAGGCTGGGTCAGCCCCAGCATTTT. It is translated as CAISGGDRLGQPQHF. This chain joins TRBV10-3 and TRBJ1-5; D may be TRBD1 (6 bases). Germline V gives CDR1 ENHRY, CDR2 SYGVKD. The CDR3 is 15 amino acids. Between the trimmed V and J ends, which lost 4 bases and 6 bases, there was a span of 16 bases.

The chain combines TRBV6-1 with TRBJ1-5; 7 bases fit TRBD1. V gave up 0 bases and J gave up 10 bases; unmatched junction bases: 6. This CDR3 is built from 14 residues. CDR1 and CDR2 (germline): MNHNS, SASEGT. CDR3 sequence: CASSEAYRGYPQHF. The CDR3 region has the DNA TGTGCCAGCAGTGAAGCGTACAGGGGCTACCCCCAGCATTTT.

The chain has TRBV19 and TRBJ2-7; a weak D match, TRBD1 (6 bases). V was clipped by 5 bases and J by 7 bases, with 30 bases between them. Germline V gene data show CDR1 as LNHDA and CDR2 as SQIVND (reference sequence). The CDR3 sequence is 18 residues long. The CDR3 sequence is CASSRTGTPGQLLREQYF. CDR3 DNA sequence: TGTGCCAGTAGTCGAACTGGGACACCCGGGCAACTTCTACGAGAGCAGTACTTC.

The chain uses TRBV5-1 and TRBJ2-3; TRBD1 agrees at 7 bases. Germline V lookup: CDR1 SGHRS, CDR2 YFSETQ. The CDR3 runs 13 residues. J lost 9 bases, V lost 4 bases, and 8 bases had no gene match. CDR3 sequence reads: CASSITGEKTQYF. In DNA, the CDR3 is TGCGCCAGCAGCATAACAGGGGAGAAAACGCAGTATTTT.

The chain carries TRBV7-6 and TRBJ1-6, with a tentative D call TRBD1 (6 bases). Germline V gene data show CDR1 as SGHVS and CDR2 as FNYEAQ. Trimming cost V 1 base and J 10 bases, with 20 bases left between them. This CDR3 is 17 amino acids long. The CDR3 loop is CASSLGGRRGGSSPLHF. The CDR3 bases are TGTGCCAGCAGCTTAGGGGGGCGCCGCGGTGGTAGCTCACCCCTCCACTTT.